The 18 T cell receptor beta chains below were found in one sample sequenced in a study of CD8+CD57+ T cells in acquired aplastic anemia. Profiling that covered TCR beta VDJ and CDR3 relied on genomic DNA as its template. TCRdb used MiXCR to reprocess the reads, holding one entry per CDR3 protein. The sample yields around 180,000 distinct CDR3 sequences, roughly 63% seen once. Source material: sorted CD4+, CD8+, or CD8+CD57+ T cells (not recorded which) from PBMCs. These receptors were collected from a human donor in good health.

Comments on this clonotype: Given a much more abundant clone one base away, this may be a read error. The CDR3 does not close with the conserved phenylalanine or tryptophan, likely indicating a read error. The chain is built from TRBV4-1 and TRBJ2-3; TRBD2 agrees at 7 bases. The CDR3 runs to 16 residues. Germline V lookup: CDR1 MGHRA, CDR2 YSYEKL. J gave up 0 bases and V 0 bases, and 3 bases lay outside the gene matches. CDR3 nucleotides: TGCGCCAGCAGCCAAGAGAGGGGAGGGAGCACAGATACGCAGTATCTT. Translated: CASSQERGGSTDTQYL.

This rearrangement joins TRBV29-1 to TRBJ1-2; a possible D gene is TRBD1 (5 bases). Germline V gives CDR1 SQVTM, CDR2 ANQGSEA. This CDR3 spans 14 amino acids. V lost 0 bases and J lost 5, with 13 bases in between. In nucleotides, the CDR3 is TGCAGCGTTGAAGACCCCAGACAGCCTTATGGCTACACCTTC. Translated, it gives CSVEDPRQPYGYTF.

This rearrangement joins TRBV20-1 to TRBJ1-5, with D perhaps TRBD1 (5 bases). The CDR3 has 13 residues. The V gene lost 5 bases and the J gene lost 4 bases, with 12 bases spanning the gap. Looked up from germline, CDR1 is DFQATT and CDR2 is SNEGSKA (reference sequence). The CDR3 nucleotides read TGCAGTGCTTACGGGACTCTAAATCAGCCCCAGCATTTT. It yields the protein CSAYGTLNQPQHF.

The chain recombines TRBV29-1 with TRBJ2-1; D possibly corresponds to TRBD1 (7 bases). V lost 3 bases, J lost 8 bases, and 14 bases lay in between. CDR1 SQVTM and CDR2 ANQGSEA come from the germline V gene. This CDR3 is 13 amino acids long. The CDR3 DNA follows: TGCAGCGTTGAGCGGGACAGACGCTATGAGCAGTTCTTC. Translation gives CSVERDRRYEQFF.

The chain recombines TRBV14 with TRBJ2-2; D uncertain. Germline CDR1 and CDR2: SGHDN and FVKESK. There are 15 residues in the CDR3. Trimming took off 4 bases at V and 5 bases at J, with 14 bases between the two ends. Here the CDR3 reads CASSLSLKFTGELFF. In DNA form, the CDR3 reads TGTGCCAGCAGCCTCAGCCTTAAGTTTACCGGGGAGCTGTTTTTT.

This clonotype was found many times. The chain links TRBV19 to TRBJ2-3; 10 nucleotides match TRBD1. Trimming removed 5 bases from V and 1 base from J; junction bases left unmatched: 3. The CDR3 contains 15 residues. Germline CDR1 and CDR2: LNHDA and SQIVND (reference sequence). The CDR3 DNA sequence: TGTGCCAGTAGTCAAGACAGGGGGCGCACAGATACGCAGTATTTT. Translating gives CASSQDRGRTDTQYF. Full variable domain (missing parts from reference TRBV19 and TRBJ2-3): DGGITQSPKYLFRKEGQNVTLSCEQNLNHDAMYWYRQDPGQGLRLIYYSQIVNDFQKGDIAEGYSVSREKKESFPLTVTSAQKNPTAFYLCASSQDRGRTDTQYFGPGTRLTVL.

The chain joins TRBV7-9 to TRBJ1-2; 8 bases are shared with TRBD1. J gave up 2 bases and V 5 bases, and 4 bases lay outside the gene matches. The germline V gene has CDR1 SEHNR and CDR2 FQNEAQ (reference sequence). This CDR3 has 14 residues. DNA for the CDR3: TGTGCCAGCAGCCCGAGGACAGGGAACTATGGCTACACCTTC. Its translation: CASSPRTGNYGYTF.

This clonotype appeared a few times. The rearrangement links TRBV20-1 to TRBJ2-2; D gene unclear. The V end lost 5 bases, the J end lost 4 bases, and 14 bases lay between the germline ends. Germline V gene sequence: CDR1 DFQATT, CDR2 SNEGSKA (reference sequence). The CDR3 sequence is 14 residues long. The chain's CDR3 is CSAPVSRRTGELFF. The DNA for the CDR3 is TGCAGTGCTCCCGTTAGTCGGCGCACCGGGGAGCTGTTTTTT.

This chain links TRBV20-1 with TRBJ1-5; TRBD1 agrees at 8 bases. J was trimmed by 3 bases and V by 0 bases; bases with no gene match: 13. The CDR3 totals 18 residues. CDR1 DFQATT and CDR2 SNEGSKA come from the germline V gene (reference sequence). In DNA, the CDR3 is TGCAGTGCTAGAGATCCGGCGACAGGGGATTTTACCAATCAGCCCCAGCATTTT. It yields the protein CSARDPATGDFTNQPQHF.

The chain combines TRBV2 with TRBJ2-3, with no clear D. V was clipped by 0 bases and J by 3 bases, with 13 bases between them. The CDR3 totals 16 residues. CDR1 is SNHLY and CDR2 is FYNNEI in the germline V gene. This chain's CDR3 is CASSEALAHVTDTQYF. Written as DNA, the CDR3 is TGTGCCAGCAGTGAAGCGCTGGCACACGTTACAGATACGCAGTATTTT.

The chain combines TRBV13 with TRBJ2-7; 10 bases agree with TRBD1. The CDR3 contains 15 residues. Germline values: CDR1 PRHDT, CDR2 FYEKMQ (reference sequence). V was pared by 3 bases and J by 5 bases, with 7 bases of the junction left unmatched. The CDR3 protein is CASSFARDRGDEQYF. The CDR3, as DNA: TGTGCCAGCAGCTTTGCTCGGGACAGGGGAGACGAGCAGTACTTC.

V and J are TRBV7-7 and TRBJ2-7; TRBD1 aligns across 8 bases. Unmatched junction bases numbered 2, after V lost 1 base and J lost 0 bases. CDR3 length equals 15 residues. The germline V gene has CDR1 SSHAT and CDR2 FNYEAQ (reference sequence). Here the CDR3 DNA reads TGTGCCAGCAGCTTAGGGACAGGGAGCTCCTACGAGCAGTACTTC. It codes for CASSLGTGSSYEQYF.

This clonotype was observed at least ten times. The chain carries TRBV6-5 and TRBJ2-7, with TRBD2 as a possible D gene (5 bases). This CDR3 has 13 amino acids. Germline V lookup: CDR1 MNHEY, CDR2 SVGAGI. Trimming removed 5 bases from V and 5 bases from J, with 13 bases in between. CDR3: CASSGTSSHEQYF. DNA of the CDR3: TGTGCCAGCAGTGGCACTAGTAGCCACGAGCAGTACTTC.

The V call is TRBV7-8, the J call TRBJ1-1; D not certain. Germline V gene data show CDR1 as SGHVS and CDR2 as FQNEAQ. CDR3 length equals 12 residues. V lost 0 bases and J lost 3, with 2 bases in between. As DNA, the CDR3 is TGTGCCAGCAGCTTAGCGCACACTGAAGCTTTCTTT. Its translation is CASSLAHTEAFF.

V usage is TRBV5-4 and J usage is TRBJ2-5; no reliable D call. Trimming shortened V by 2 bases and J by 5 bases, and 19 bases separated the two germline ends. The CDR3 covers 16 residues. Germline-derived CDR1 and CDR2 are SGHNT and YYREEE (reference sequence). The CDR3 DNA sequence: TGTGCCAGCAGCTTAAAGACTGGACGGTCGTGGGAGACCCAGTACTTC. Translating gives CASSLKTGRSWETQYF.

As to this clonotype: Since a much larger clone is just one base distant, this may be a read error. V gene TRBV6-1 combines with J gene TRBJ2-7, with D hard to call. The ends were cut back, 1 base at V and 3 bases at J, with 19 bases in the middle. The CDR3 loop spans 17 amino acids. Germline V gene sequence: CDR1 MNHNS, CDR2 SASEGT. The CDR3 region has the DNA TGTGCCAGCAGTGAAGTGCCTCAGTCGGGTACGTTCTACGAGCAGTACTTC. It specifies CASSEVPQSGTFYEQYF.

The chain joins TRBV7-8 to TRBJ2-5; 11 bases fit TRBD2. CDR3 length: 20 residues. CDR1 and CDR2 (germline): SGHVS, FQNEAQ. The ends lost 5 bases at V and 5 bases at J; junction bases unmatched: 22. The CDR3 sequence is CASSPVRLGLAGGGRETQYF. DNA of the CDR3: TGTGCCAGCAGCCCCGTTCGCCTGGGGCTAGCGGGGGGTGGGCGGGAGACCCAGTACTTC. The full variable domain, its missing parts supplied by reference TRBV7-8 and TRBJ2-5, is GAGVSQSPRYKVAKRGQDVALRCDPISGHVSLFWYQQALGQGPEFLTYFQNEAQLDKSGLPSDRFFAERPEGSVSTLKIQRTQQEDSAVYLCASSPVRLGLAGGGRETQYFGPGTRLLVL.

The chain combines TRBV5-1 with TRBJ2-1; weak D call: TRBD1 (6 bases). CDR1 SGHRS and CDR2 YFSETQ come from the germline V gene. The CDR3 has 15 residues. Deletions cut 1 base from V and 12 bases from J, with 20 bases between. The CDR3 sequence is CASSLNGGQSVVQFF. The CDR3 region has the DNA TGCGCCAGCAGCTTGAATGGGGGCCAGTCCGTGGTGCAGTTCTTC. Full variable domain (missing parts from reference TRBV5-1 and TRBJ2-1): KAGVTQTPRYLIKTRGQQVTLSCSPISGHRSVSWYQQTPGQGLQFLFEYFSETQRNKGNFPGRFSGRQFSNSRSEMNVSTLELGDSALYLCASSLNGGQSVVQFFGPGTRLTVL.